The next 24 T cell receptor beta chains were all read from a single sample in a study of cytomegalovirus exposure and HLA in healthy donors. The PCR was carried out with 60 Vbeta primers and 13 Jbeta primers. Some clones are missing from TCRdb's copy, which holds only in-frame ones; the method was immunoSEQ multiplex PCR. Among roughly 100,000 clones, 75% to 90% were seen once, and the ten largest hold roughly 6.9%. Material: PBMCs. The receptor source for this set is a man aged 30 to 45 in good health and CMV-seropositive.

This chain links TRBV7-6 with TRBJ2-7, with D perhaps TRBD1 (6 bases). The germline V gene has CDR1 SGHVS and CDR2 FNYEAQ. V shed 6 bases and J shed 0 bases, with 15 bases lying between them. The CDR3 is made up of 15 amino acids. In DNA, the CDR3 is TGTGCCAGCAGGAAGGACAGTCTGGCCTCCTACGAGCAGTACTTC. This gives the protein CASRKDSLASYEQYF.

The chain couples TRBV7-6 to TRBJ2-7; TRBD1 might be the D (8 bases). V was clipped by 1 base and J by 5 bases, with 15 bases between them. There are 15 residues in the CDR3. CDR1 is SGHVS and CDR2 is FNYEAQ in the germline V gene. CDR3 nucleotides: TGTGCCAGCAGCTTAGGGAACAGGGGGGGGGACGAGCAGTACTTC. Its translation is CASSLGNRGGDEQYF.

The chain recombines TRBV5-1 with TRBJ2-2; 13 bases agree with TRBD2. Germline values: CDR1 SGHRS, CDR2 YFSETQ. J lost 4 bases, V lost 4 bases, and 7 bases had no gene match. This CDR3 region has 17 residues. The CDR3 nucleotides read TGCGCCAGCAGCCGGACTAGCGGGGGCCCCACCACCGGGGAGCTGTTTTTT. It translates to CASSRTSGGPTTGELFF.

The rearrangement joins TRBV6-1 to TRBJ1-2; TRBD1 matches 7 bases. V gave up 2 bases and J gave up 4 bases; unmatched junction bases: 13. The CDR3 is made up of 17 amino acids. Germline CDR1 reads MNHNS; CDR2 reads SASEGT. In nucleotides, the CDR3 is TGTGCCAGCAGTGAATATGCCGGGACAGTCCTCGGCTATGGCTACACCTTC. Residues: CASSEYAGTVLGYGYTF.

There are a few counts of this clone. This sequence joins TRBV6-1 and TRBJ1-4, with TRBD1 identical over 7 bases. V gave up 6 bases and J gave up 8 bases; unmatched junction bases: 3. CDR1 and CDR2 (germline): MNHNS, SASEGT. The CDR3 has 12 residues. CDR3 nucleotide sequence: TGTGCCAGCAGGGGGGACAGCGAAAAACTGTTTTTT. Translation gives CASRGDSEKLFF.

The gene calls are TRBV7-2 and TRBJ2-7, with D possibly TRBD2 on 6 matching bases. V lost 2 bases and J lost 3, with 11 bases in between. CDR1 is SGHTA, CDR2 FQGNSA, per germline. The CDR3 covers 14 residues. The CDR3 sequence is CASSLFPGDYEQYF. The CDR3 coding sequence is TGTGCCAGCAGCTTATTCCCGGGGGACTACGAGCAGTACTTC.

The chain joins TRBV2 to TRBJ2-7, with a weak D call TRBD1 (6 bases). This CDR3 contains 15 residues. Trimming took off 4 bases at V and 1 base at J, with 14 bases between the two ends. The germline V gene encodes CDR1 SNHLY and CDR2 FYNNEI. The CDR3 DNA is TGTGCCAGCAGTGGGGACAAAAATCCGTCCTACGAGCAGTACTTC. As protein: CASSGDKNPSYEQYF.

The J gene is TRBJ1-1, the V gene TRBV4-2; the D gene is possibly TRBD1 (5 bases). The CDR3 spans 16 residues. Trimming removed 3 bases at V and 5 bases at J, with 19 bases between. CDR1 is LGHNA and CDR2 is YNFKEQ in the germline V gene. The CDR3 nucleotides are TGTGCCAGCAGCCAGCGACCGGGACTTAAGGGAACTGAAGCTTTCTTT. As protein: CASSQRPGLKGTEAFF.

The rearrangement uses TRBV6-8 and TRBJ1-3; 11 nucleotides agree with TRBD1. The junction had 10 bases not matched to a gene; V was cut back by 6 bases and J by 0 bases. Germline CDR1 reads MNHGY; CDR2 reads SAAAGT. There are 18 residues in the CDR3. CDR3 bases: TGTGCCAGCAGACGGACAGGGGGCCCTATCTTCTCTGGAAACACCATATATTTT. Translated: CASRRTGGPIFSGNTIYF.

The rearrangement links TRBV7-2 to TRBJ1-2; 8 bases map to TRBD1. CDR1 and CDR2 from the germline V gene are SGHTA and FQGNSA. Losses at the gene ends were 4 bases for V and 2 bases for J; bases not matched to a gene: 3. CDR3 length equals 14 residues. The CDR3 nucleotides are TGTGCCAGCAGCTCCGGGACAGGCAACTATGGCTACACCTTC. Its protein is CASSSGTGNYGYTF. The full variable domain, completed using reference TRBV7-2 and TRBJ1-2, is GAGVSQSPSNKVTEKGKDVELRCDPISGHTALYWYRQSLGQGLEFLIYFQGNSAPDKSGLPSDRFSAERTGGSVSTLTIQRTQQEDSAVYLCASSSGTGNYGYTFGSGTRLTVV.

This chain's CDR3 is CASSLGDRDTEAFF. In nucleotides, the CDR3 is TGTGCCAGCAGCTTAGGTGATCGCGACACTGAAGCTTTCTTT. The chain recombines TRBV11-3 with TRBJ1-1; no clear D. CDR1 and CDR2 from the germline V gene are SGHNT and YENEEA. This CDR3 is built from 14 residues. V lost 1 base and J 3 bases, leaving 9 bases between the germline ends. Variable domain in full (rest from reference TRBV11-3 and TRBJ1-1): EAGVVQSPRYKIIEKKQPVAFWCNPISGHNTLYWYLQNLGQGPELLIRYENEEAVDDSQLPKDRFSAERLKGVDSTLKIQPAELGDSAVYLCASSLGDRDTEAFFGQGTRLTVV.

V gene TRBV10-1 combines with J gene TRBJ2-1; 8 bases agree with TRBD2. This CDR3 is built from 16 residues. With V trimmed by 3 bases and J by 5 bases, 9 bases remained unmatched. CDR1 is WNHNN and CDR2 is SYGVQD in the germline V gene (reference sequence). CDR3 DNA sequence: TGCGCCAGCAGTGACCCCTGGGGTAGCGGGGACAATGAGCAGTTCTTC. Translated: CASSDPWGSGDNEQFF.

The V call is TRBV29-1, the J call TRBJ2-1, with 7 positions matching TRBD1. Germline CDR1 is SQVTM and CDR2 is ANQGSEA. Trimming at V came to 6 bases and at J to 4 bases, leaving 9 bases not matched to a gene. The CDR3 has 14 amino acids. DNA for the CDR3: TGCAGCGTGAGTAGGGGACAGCTGTACAATGAGCAGTTCTTC. Amino acids: CSVSRGQLYNEQFF.

V usage is TRBV5-4 and J usage is TRBJ1-2; D remains ambiguous. Germline loops: CDR1 SGHNT, CDR2 YYREEE (reference sequence). The CDR3 is made up of 13 amino acids. The germline V and J ends were trimmed by 0 bases and 7 bases, with 10 bases remaining between them. CDR3 sequence reads: CASSLDWAGGYTF. The DNA for the CDR3 is TGTGCCAGCAGCTTGGACTGGGCGGGTGGCTACACCTTC.

The chain couples TRBV6-6 to TRBJ1-5; 7 bases match TRBD1. V lost 2 bases, J lost 1 base, and 5 bases stayed unmatched. CDR1 and CDR2 from the germline V gene are MNHNY and SVGAGI (reference sequence). CDR3 length: 16 residues. The CDR3 DNA sequence: TGTGCCAGCAGTTACGGGCAGGGGGTCAGCAATCAGCCCCAGCATTTT. This translates into CASSYGQGVSNQPQHF.

The V gene is TRBV5-1, the J gene TRBJ2-3; 9 positions agree with TRBD1. This CDR3 spans 15 amino acids. Germline CDR1 reads SGHRS; CDR2 reads YFSETQ. V shed 2 bases, J shed 1 base, and the junction held 2 bases outside the gene matches. CDR3 region: CASSLQGAGTDTQYF. The CDR3 DNA reads as TGCGCCAGCAGCTTACAGGGGGCGGGCACAGATACGCAGTATTTT.

The table lists this clone with a count of one. The gene calls are TRBV27 and TRBJ1-1, with unresolved D. This CDR3 has 13 amino acids. The germline gives CDR1 MNHEY, CDR2 SMNVEV (reference sequence). Trimming stripped 6 bases from V and 4 bases from J, with 12 bases between. CDR3 in amino acids: CASSPARFTEAFF. CDR3 sequence (DNA): TGTGCCAGCAGCCCGGCGCGGTTCACTGAAGCTTTCTTT.

The chain has TRBV6-6 and TRBJ2-4; 9 bases match TRBD1. CDR1 and CDR2 from the germline V gene are MNHNY and SVGAGI (reference sequence). This CDR3 has 16 amino acids. After removal of 5 bases from V and 0 bases from J, the junction contained 5 bases not matched to a gene. CDR3 DNA: TGTGCCAGCAGTACGACAGGGGGAGTAGCCAAAAACATTCAGTACTTC. Translation: CASSTTGGVAKNIQYF.

The chain uses TRBV7-2 and TRBJ2-2, with 8 nucleotides matching TRBD1. Germline values: CDR1 SGHTA, CDR2 FQGNSA. The J segment lost 0 bases and the V segment lost 2 bases, leaving 5 bases of the junction unmatched. The CDR3 loop spans 17 amino acids. This CDR3 reads CASSLFGQGSNTGELFF. CDR3 nucleotide sequence: TGTGCCAGCAGCTTATTCGGACAGGGATCGAACACCGGGGAGCTGTTTTTT.

The rearrangement links TRBV4-1 to TRBJ2-3, with TRBD2 matching 11 bases. CDR3 length: 17 amino acids. The V and J ends lost 0 bases and 0 bases, in that order; junction bases with no gene match: 2. Germline V gene lookup returns CDR1 MGHRA and CDR2 YSYEKL. The CDR3: CASSQELAGASTDTQYF. The CDR3 DNA is TGCGCCAGCAGCCAAGAACTAGCGGGGGCTAGCACAGATACGCAGTATTTT.

The V call is TRBV28, the J call TRBJ2-3; TRBD2 matches at 7 bases. V lost 4 bases, J lost 5 bases, and 6 bases stayed unmatched. The CDR3 length is 14 residues. CDR1 and CDR2 (germline): MDHEN, SYDVKM. CDR3 loop: CASSSPGEGDTQYF. DNA for the CDR3: TGTGCCAGCAGTTCGCCCGGGGAGGGAGATACGCAGTATTTT.

Turning to this clone: This same CDR3 is encoded by further DNA sequences in the sample. This sequence joins TRBV28 and TRBJ1-3; 8 bases agree with TRBD1. The CDR3 runs 14 residues. The germline CDR1 and CDR2 sequences are MDHEN and SYDVKM. J was trimmed by 4 bases and V by 5 bases; bases with no gene match: 4. The DNA for the CDR3 is TGTGCCAGCAGTCCAGGGGGCTCCGGAAACACCATATATTTT. Translating it yields CASSPGGSGNTIYF. Together with reference TRBV28 and TRBJ1-3, the CDR3 gives the full variable domain: DVKVTQSSRYLVKRTGEKVFLECVQDMDHENMFWYRQDPGLGLRLIYFSYDVKMKEKGDIPEGYSVSREKKERFSLILESASTNQTSMYLCASSPGGSGNTIYFGEGSWLTVV.

This sequence joins TRBV19 and TRBJ2-5; possibly TRBD2 for D (5 bases). This CDR3 has 12 amino acids. From germline, CDR1 is LNHDA and CDR2 SQIVND (reference sequence). Trimming left V 6 bases short and J 13 bases short, with 18 bases between. The CDR3, as DNA: TGTGCCAGTAGCCCCCCGGGCGGGCCGCGGTACTTC. Its translation is CASSPPGGPRYF.

The rearrangement uses TRBV11-2 and TRBJ2-5; D ambiguous. Germline V gives CDR1 SGHAT, CDR2 FQNNGV. The CDR3 spans 15 residues. The V gene lost 1 base and the J gene lost 0 bases, with 9 bases spanning the gap. The CDR3 nucleotides are TGTGCCAGCAGCTTAGGTGCGCTTTACCAAGAGACCCAGTACTTC. This translates into CASSLGALYQETQYF. The full variable domain, with the rest looked up from reference TRBV11-2 and TRBJ2-5, is EAGVAQSPRYKIIEKRQSVAFWCNPISGHATLYWYQQILGQGPKLLIQFQNNGVVDDSQLPKDRFSAERLKGVDSTLKIQPAKLEDSAVYLCASSLGALYQETQYFGPGTRLLVL.